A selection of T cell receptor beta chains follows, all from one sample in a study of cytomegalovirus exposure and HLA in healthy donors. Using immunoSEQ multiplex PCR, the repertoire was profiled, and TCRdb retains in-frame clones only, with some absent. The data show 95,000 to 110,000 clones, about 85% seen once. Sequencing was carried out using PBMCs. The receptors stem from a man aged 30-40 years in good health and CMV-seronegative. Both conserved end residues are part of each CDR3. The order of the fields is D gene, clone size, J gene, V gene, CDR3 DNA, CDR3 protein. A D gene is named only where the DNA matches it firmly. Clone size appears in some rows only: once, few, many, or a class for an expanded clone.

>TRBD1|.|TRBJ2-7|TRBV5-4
TGTGCCAGCAGCTTCAGGCGACAGGGGATTCACAACGAGCAGTACTTC
CASSFRRQGIHNEQYF
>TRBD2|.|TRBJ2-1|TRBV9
TGTGCCAGCAGCGTAGAGGGACTAGCGGGAGGATCTAATTCAGGCAATGAGCAGTTCTTC
CASSVEGLAGGSNSGNEQFF
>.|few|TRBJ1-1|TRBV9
TGTGCCAGCAGCGAGGCCCGGGACAAGGGCACTGAAGCTTTCTTT
CASSEARDKGTEAFF
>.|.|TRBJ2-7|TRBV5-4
TGTGCCAGCAGCGACTTCTCCTACGAGCAGTACTTC
CASSDFSYEQYF
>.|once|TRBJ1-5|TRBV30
TGTGCCTGGAGTGGGGGGCTCAACAGGGCGAGTAATCAGCCCCAGCATTTT
CAWSGGLNRASNQPQHF
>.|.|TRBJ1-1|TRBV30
TGTGCCTGGAGATTAAAGACAGGTCGGAATGCGGCTTTCTTT
CAWRLKTGRNAAFF
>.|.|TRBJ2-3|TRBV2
TGTGCCAGCAGTGTCGGGGCGGGGAACCCGATTAGCACAGATACGCAGTATTTT
CASSVGAGNPISTDTQYF
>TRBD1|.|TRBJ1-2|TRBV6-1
TGTGCCAGCAGTGAGGCAGGGGGCTTGGGCTATGGCTACACCTTC
CASSEAGGLGYGYTF
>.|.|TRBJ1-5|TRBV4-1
TGCGCCAGCAGCCAGGGCGCACATTATAGCAATCAGCCCCAGCATTTT
CASSQGAHYSNQPQHF
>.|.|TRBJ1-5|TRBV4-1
TGCGCCAGCAGCCAAGTCGGTTCCGGGACATCGGGTCAGCCCCAGCATTTT
CASSQVGSGTSGQPQHF
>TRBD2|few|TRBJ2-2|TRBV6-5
TGTGCCAGCAGTTACGCGGGGGACACCGGGGAGCTGTTTTTT
CASSYAGDTGELFF
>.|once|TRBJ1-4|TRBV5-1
TGCGCCAGCAGCTTGGGGTCGGGGGGTGAAAAACTGTTTTTT
CASSLGSGGEKLFF
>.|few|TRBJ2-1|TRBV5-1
TGCGCCAGCAGCTGGGCGACTCGGGGTGAGCAGTTCTTC
CASSWATRGEQFF
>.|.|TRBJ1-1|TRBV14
TGTGCCAGCGGCCAGTTGACAGCCCCGAACACTGAAGCTTTCTTT
CASGQLTAPNTEAFF
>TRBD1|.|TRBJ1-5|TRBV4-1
TGCGCCAGCAGCCAGTCGGAATACCGGACAGGGGGCAATCAGCCCCAGCATTTT
CASSQSEYRTGGNQPQHF
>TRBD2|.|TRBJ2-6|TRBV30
TGTGCCTGGAGTCCGCGGGGGGGCCTGGGGGCCAACGTCCTGACTTTC
CAWSPRGGLGANVLTF
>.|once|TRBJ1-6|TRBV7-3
TGTGCCAGCAGGCGAGAGAATTCACCCCTCCACTTT
CASRRENSPLHF
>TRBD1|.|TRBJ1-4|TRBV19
TGTGCCAGTAGTATGACAGGGCCGATTGAAAAACTGTTTTTT
CASSMTGPIEKLFF
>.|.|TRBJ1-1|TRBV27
TGTGCCAGCAGTCGAGCCCCACCGAACACTGAAGCTTTCTTT
CASSRAPPNTEAFF
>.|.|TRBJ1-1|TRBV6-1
TGTGCCAGCAGTGACGGAGGCTGGGCTTTCTTT
CASSDGGWAFF
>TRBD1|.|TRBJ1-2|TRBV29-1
TGCAGCGTTGGACAGGGGGCTTCGGGTAACTATGGCTACACCTTC
CSVGQGASGNYGYTF
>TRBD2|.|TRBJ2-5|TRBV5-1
TGCGCCAGCAGCTATGGGACTAGCGGGGGTGTAGAGACCCAGTACTTC
CASSYGTSGGVETQYF
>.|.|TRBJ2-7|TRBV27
TGTGCCAGCGGGTTGACAGCGTCCTACGAGCAGTACTTC
CASGLTASYEQYF
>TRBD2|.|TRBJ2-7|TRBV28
TGTGCCAGCAGTCCCCCAACGGGAGGGCCCTATGAGCAGTACTTC
CASSPPTGGPYEQYF